This T cell receptor beta chain emerged from a study of radiotherapy plus CTLA-4 blockade in lung cancer. This clone came up once. Its antigen remains unknown. Chemo-refractory metastatic non-small-cell lung cancer patients were treated with focal radiation plus CTLA-4 blockade with ipilimumab. Assay used: immunoSEQ multiplex PCR; TCRdb lists only in-frame clones, some missing. The sample has 70,000 to 95,000 clones; roughly 86% are singletons. This CDR3 is 15 amino acids long. Unmatched junction bases numbered 7, after V lost 4 bases and J lost 3 bases. Per the germline V gene, CDR1 is SEHNR and CDR2 is FQNEAQ (reference sequence). General study findings and limits: Expansion in blood of tumor-derived TCR clones was seen after radiotherapy plus ipilimumab.

This sequence originates from a human donor with non-small cell lung cancer that progressed on radiotherapy plus ipilimumab. Sequenced here: peripheral blood, sampled from a patient treated with radiotherapy plus ipilimumab. The chain is built from TRBV7-9 and TRBJ2-7, with TRBD2 matching over 9 bases. CDR3 sequence: CASSYPRRGGYEQYF. The DNA for the CDR3 is TGTGCCAGCAGCTACCCCCGGCGGGGGGGCTACGAGCAGTACTTC.